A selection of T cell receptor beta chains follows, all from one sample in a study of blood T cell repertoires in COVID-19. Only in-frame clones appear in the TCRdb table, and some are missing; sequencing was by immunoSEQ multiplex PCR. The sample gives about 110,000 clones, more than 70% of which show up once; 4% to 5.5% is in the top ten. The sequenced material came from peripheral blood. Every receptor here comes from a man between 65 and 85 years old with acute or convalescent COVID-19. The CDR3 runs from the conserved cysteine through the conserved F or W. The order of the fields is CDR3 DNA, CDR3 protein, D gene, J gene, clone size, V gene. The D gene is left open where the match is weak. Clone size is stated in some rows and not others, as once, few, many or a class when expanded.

DNA: TGTGCCACCTCGTACGGGGGTCTCTCCTACGAGCAGTACTTC; CDR3: CATSYGGLSYEQYF; D: .; J: TRBJ2-7; size: .; V: TRBV3-1/TRBV3-2
DNA: TGTGCCAGCAGTCCTCGGGGAGGGAGGTCCTACGAGCAGTACTTC; CDR3: CASSPRGGRSYEQYF; D: TRBD2; J: TRBJ2-7; size: .; V: TRBV27
DNA: TGTGCCAGCAGCTTCAAGACAGCAGATTCACCCCTCCACTTT; CDR3: CASSFKTADSPLHF; D: .; J: TRBJ1-6; size: .; V: TRBV5-5
DNA: TGTGCCAGCAGGGGAGACAGGGGTATCGCCGGGGAGCTGTTTTTT; CDR3: CASRGDRGIAGELFF; D: TRBD1; J: TRBJ2-2; size: .; V: TRBV2
DNA: TGTGCCAGCAGCGTCGCTGGCGGGGGGGCCTCCTACAATGAGCAGTTCTTC; CDR3: CASSVAGGGASYNEQFF; D: TRBD2; J: TRBJ2-1; size: .; V: TRBV9
DNA: TGCGCCAGCAGCTTGGATCCAGGGGGCGGCTCACCCCTCCACTTT; CDR3: CASSLDPGGGSPLHF; D: TRBD1; J: TRBJ1-6; size: .; V: TRBV5-1
DNA: TGCAGTGCTAGTGAGGGAGGAGGCTACACCTTC; CDR3: CSASEGGGYTF; D: .; J: TRBJ1-2; size: once; V: TRBV20-1
DNA: TGTGCCAGCAGCCAAGGGGAACTAGGAGGGGACTACAATGAGCAGTTCTTC; CDR3: CASSQGELGGDYNEQFF; D: .; J: TRBJ2-1; size: .; V: TRBV4-2
DNA: TGTGCTAGTGGCAACAGGGAGAACACCGGGGAGCTGTTTTTT; CDR3: CASGNRENTGELFF; D: .; J: TRBJ2-2; size: .; V: TRBV12-5
DNA: TGTGCCAGCTCACCGACGCCCCAGGGGATGGATACGCAGTATTTT; CDR3: CASSPTPQGMDTQYF; D: .; J: TRBJ2-3; size: .; V: TRBV18
DNA: TGTGCCAGCCAGGACCGCGGGGGTGAGACAGATACGCAGTATTTT; CDR3: CASQDRGGETDTQYF; D: TRBD2; J: TRBJ2-3; size: few; V: TRBV6-5
DNA: TGTGCCAGCTCACCCCCTTCAGGGGAACGGGAAAAACTGTTTTTT; CDR3: CASSPPSGEREKLFF; D: .; J: TRBJ1-4; size: .; V: TRBV18
DNA: TGTGCCAGCAGTTACTCACAGGGATTTGGCTACACCTTC; CDR3: CASSYSQGFGYTF; D: .; J: TRBJ1-2; size: .; V: TRBV6-2/TRBV6-3
DNA: TGTGCCAGCAGTGAGGCTTGGTCCTATAATTCACCCCTCCACTTT; CDR3: CASSEAWSYNSPLHF; D: .; J: TRBJ1-6; size: .; V: TRBV2
DNA: TGTGCCAGCAGCTTGGGTCGGGGTAACACCGGGGAGCTGTTTTTT; CDR3: CASSLGRGNTGELFF; D: .; J: TRBJ2-2; size: .; V: TRBV5-4
DNA: TGTGCCAGCAGCTTGGGGGACAGGAATCAGCCCCAGCATTTT; CDR3: CASSLGDRNQPQHF; D: TRBD1; J: TRBJ1-5; size: .; V: TRBV5-6
DNA: TGTGCCAGCAGCCCGACGCATTTCATCGGGTACCGCGATCTTGATTTCCATTCCTACAATGAGCAGTTCTTC; CDR3: CASSPTHFIGYRDLDFHSYNEQFF; D: .; J: TRBJ2-1; size: .; V: TRBV4-2
DNA: TGTGCCAGCAGCTTAGAAGGGAGCTCCTACGAGCAGTACTTC; CDR3: CASSLEGSSYEQYF; D: .; J: TRBJ2-7; size: .; V: TRBV7-6
DNA: TGTGCCAGCAGCCCCCTGGCGGGGGCCTACGAGCAGTACTTC; CDR3: CASSPLAGAYEQYF; D: TRBD2; J: TRBJ2-7; size: .; V: TRBV6-6
DNA: TGCAGCGTTGGTGGGCAGGGAAACACCATATATTTT; CDR3: CSVGGQGNTIYF; D: .; J: TRBJ1-3; size: .; V: TRBV29-1
DNA: TGTGCCTGGAAGGGGGCCGAGGGTCCTATTGCCCGTTCCTCCTACGAGCAGTACTTC; CDR3: CAWKGAEGPIARSSYEQYF; D: TRBD1; J: TRBJ2-7; size: few; V: TRBV30
DNA: TGCGCCAGCAGCGGGGACATCTACGAGCAGTACTTC; CDR3: CASSGDIYEQYF; D: .; J: TRBJ2-7; size: .; V: TRBV5-1
DNA: TGTGCCAGCAGCCTAGGAACCGGGAATGAGCAGTTCTTC; CDR3: CASSLGTGNEQFF; D: .; J: TRBJ2-1; size: once; V: TRBV9
DNA: TGTGCCAGCAGCCATCAAGGAGGTGAGCAGTACTTC; CDR3: CASSHQGGEQYF; D: .; J: TRBJ2-7; size: .; V: TRBV11-3
DNA: TGTGCCAGCAGCCACCGATTCAGCGGGGGATCTAGCACAGATACGCAGTATTTT; CDR3: CASSHRFSGGSSTDTQYF; D: TRBD2; J: TRBJ2-3; size: .; V: TRBV14
DNA: TGTGCCAGCAGCTTACCGCAGGGGTTCGACCAAGAGACCCAGTACTTC; CDR3: CASSLPQGFDQETQYF; D: .; J: TRBJ2-5; size: few; V: TRBV7-2
DNA: TGTGCCAGCAGCTTGTACACGTCGAACACCGGGGAGCTGTTTTTT; CDR3: CASSLYTSNTGELFF; D: .; J: TRBJ2-2; size: .; V: TRBV5-6
DNA: TGTGCCAGCGGAGGCCCCAATCAGCCCCAGCATTTT; CDR3: CASGGPNQPQHF; D: .; J: TRBJ1-5; size: .; V: TRBV2
DNA: TGCGCCAGCGCTCCGGTTTCCGGGACAGGGGGCGCAACTAATGAAAAACTGTTTTTT; CDR3: CASAPVSGTGGATNEKLFF; D: TRBD1; J: TRBJ1-4; size: .; V: TRBV5-1
DNA: TGTGCCAGTAGGTTACCGGGACAGGGGGCTGGTGGCTACACCTTC; CDR3: CASRLPGQGAGGYTF; D: TRBD1; J: TRBJ1-2; size: .; V: TRBV19
DNA: TGTGCCAGCAGTTTACAGGAGAACACTGAAGCTTTCTTT; CDR3: CASSLQENTEAFF; D: .; J: TRBJ1-1; size: .; V: TRBV5-4
DNA: TGTGCCAGCAGTTTGGGGACAGGGGGGGGAAACACCATATATTTT; CDR3: CASSLGTGGGNTIYF; D: TRBD1; J: TRBJ1-3; size: .; V: TRBV27
DNA: TGTGCCAGCAGCGACAGGTTCCCGAACACCGGGGAGCTGTTTTTT; CDR3: CASSDRFPNTGELFF; D: .; J: TRBJ2-2; size: few; V: TRBV9